This TCR beta chain was recorded in a study of blood T cell repertoires in COVID-19. Deletions cut 3 bases from V and 7 bases from J, with 10 bases between. This CDR3 has 14 amino acids. Germline V gives CDR1 KGHSH, CDR2 LQKENI. Produced via immunoSEQ multiplex PCR; TCRdb's table is partial and in-frame only. This sample has a few hundred thousand clones; about 89% occur once, and the top ten carry 8% to 10%. The study drew participants aged roughly 18 to 95 years from 24 US areas. Donors in Cohort 3 who had recovered were those with two negative PCRs, healthcare professional clearance, or resolution of their symptoms.

Sequenced: PBMCs or T cells enriched from blood (not recorded which). The rearrangement uses TRBV18 and TRBJ1-6; possible D gene TRBD1, 6 bases. This receptor was obtained from a woman aged 40 to 50 who had recovered from COVID-19. The CDR3 protein is CASSPFGQNSPLHF. In nucleotides, the CDR3 is TGTGCCAGCTCACCCTTTGGACAGAATTCACCCCTCCACTTT.